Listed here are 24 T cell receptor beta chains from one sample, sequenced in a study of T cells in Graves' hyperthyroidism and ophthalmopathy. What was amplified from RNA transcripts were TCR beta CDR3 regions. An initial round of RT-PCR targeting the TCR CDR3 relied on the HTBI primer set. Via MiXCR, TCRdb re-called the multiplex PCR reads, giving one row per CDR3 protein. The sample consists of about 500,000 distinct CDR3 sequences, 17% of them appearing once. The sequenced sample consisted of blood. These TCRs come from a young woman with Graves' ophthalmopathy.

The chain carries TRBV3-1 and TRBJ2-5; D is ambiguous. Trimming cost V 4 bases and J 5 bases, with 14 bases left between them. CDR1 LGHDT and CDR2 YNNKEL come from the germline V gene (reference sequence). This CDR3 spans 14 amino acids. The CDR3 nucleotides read TGTGCCAGCAGCCGTGGTTCTTTGGCGGAGACCCAGTACTTC. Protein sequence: CASSRGSLAETQYF.

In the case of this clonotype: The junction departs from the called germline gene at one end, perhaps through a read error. The CDR3 coding sequence is TGTGCCTGGAGTGCAATGAGCTCCTACGGGCAGTACTTC. The encoded protein is CAWSAMSSYGQYF. The chain carries TRBV30 and TRBJ2-7; D ambiguous. Looked up from germline, CDR1 is GTSNPN and CDR2 is SVGIG (reference sequence). This CDR3 has 13 amino acids.

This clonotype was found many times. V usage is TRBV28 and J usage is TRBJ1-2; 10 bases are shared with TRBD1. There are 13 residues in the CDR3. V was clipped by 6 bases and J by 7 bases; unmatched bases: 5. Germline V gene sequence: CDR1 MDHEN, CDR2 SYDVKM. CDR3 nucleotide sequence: TGTGCCAGCAGACTGACAGGGGGCTCTGGCTACACCTTC. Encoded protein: CASRLTGGSGYTF.

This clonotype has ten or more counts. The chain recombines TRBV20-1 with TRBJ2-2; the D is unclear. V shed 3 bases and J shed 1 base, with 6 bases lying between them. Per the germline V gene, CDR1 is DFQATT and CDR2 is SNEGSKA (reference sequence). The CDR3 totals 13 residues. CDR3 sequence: CSASPGNTGELFF. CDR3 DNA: TGCAGTGCTAGTCCAGGGAACACCGGGGAGCTGTTTTTT.

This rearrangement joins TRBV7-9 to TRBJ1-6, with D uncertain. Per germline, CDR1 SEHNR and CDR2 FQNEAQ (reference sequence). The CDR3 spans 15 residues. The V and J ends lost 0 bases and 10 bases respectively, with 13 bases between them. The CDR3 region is CASSLAGITDSPLHF. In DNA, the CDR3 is TGTGCCAGCAGCTTAGCGGGGATCACTGACTCACCCCTCCACTTT.

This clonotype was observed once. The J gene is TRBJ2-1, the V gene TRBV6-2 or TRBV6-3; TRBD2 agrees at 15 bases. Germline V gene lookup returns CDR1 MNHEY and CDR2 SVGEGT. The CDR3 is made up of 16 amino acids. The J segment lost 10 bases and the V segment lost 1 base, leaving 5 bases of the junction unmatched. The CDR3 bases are TGTGCCAGCAGTTACTGGTCGGGACTAGCGGGAGGCGAGCAGTTCTTC. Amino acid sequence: CASSYWSGLAGGEQFF.

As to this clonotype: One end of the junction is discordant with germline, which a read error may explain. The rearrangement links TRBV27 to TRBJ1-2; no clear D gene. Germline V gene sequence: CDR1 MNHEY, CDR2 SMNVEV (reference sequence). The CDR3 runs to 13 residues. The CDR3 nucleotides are TGTGCCAGCAGCGGAGGTTCTAACTATGGCTACATCTTC. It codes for CASSGGSNYGYIF.

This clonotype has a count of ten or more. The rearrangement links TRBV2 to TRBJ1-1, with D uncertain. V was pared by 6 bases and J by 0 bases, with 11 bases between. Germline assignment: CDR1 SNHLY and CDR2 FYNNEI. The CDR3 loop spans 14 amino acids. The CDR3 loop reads CASRIGEMNTEAFF. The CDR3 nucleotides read TGTGCCAGCAGAATCGGCGAGATGAACACTGAAGCTTTCTTT.

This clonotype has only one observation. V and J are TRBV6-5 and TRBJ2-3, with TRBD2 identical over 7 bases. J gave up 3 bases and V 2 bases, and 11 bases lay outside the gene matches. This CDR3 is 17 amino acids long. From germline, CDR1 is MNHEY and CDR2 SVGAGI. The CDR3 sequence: CASSYRGLVGRTDTQYF. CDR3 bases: TGTGCCAGCAGTTACCGCGGACTAGTGGGTAGGACAGATACGCAGTATTTT.

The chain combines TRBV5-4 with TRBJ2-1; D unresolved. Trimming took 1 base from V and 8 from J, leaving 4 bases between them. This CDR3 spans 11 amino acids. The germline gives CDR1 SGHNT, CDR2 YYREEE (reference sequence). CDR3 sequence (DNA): TGTGCCAGCAGCTTGTCCGATGAGCAGTTCTTC. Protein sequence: CASSLSDEQFF.

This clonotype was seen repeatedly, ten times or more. The CDR3 nucleotides read TGTGCCAGCAGTTTTTCACTTTCGGCCGGGACCGGGGAGCTGTTTTTT. Its translation: CASSFSLSAGTGELFF. The chain combines TRBV12-3 or TRBV12-4 with TRBJ2-2; the D is unclear. V was shortened by 3 bases and J by 5 bases, with 16 bases between the two germline ends. The CDR3 extends over 16 amino acids.

The CDR3 spells CSASNGNYNEQFF. As DNA, the CDR3 is TGCAGTGCTAGTAACGGAAATTACAATGAGCAGTTCTTC. V usage is TRBV20-1 and J usage is TRBJ2-1, with unresolved D. Germline values: CDR1 DFQATT, CDR2 SNEGSKA (reference sequence). The germline V and J ends were trimmed by 3 bases and 4 bases, with 10 bases remaining between them. CDR3 length equals 13 residues.

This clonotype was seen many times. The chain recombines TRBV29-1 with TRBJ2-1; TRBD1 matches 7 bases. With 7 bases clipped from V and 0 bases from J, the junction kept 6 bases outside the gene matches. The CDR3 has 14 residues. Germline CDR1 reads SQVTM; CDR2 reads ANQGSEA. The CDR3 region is CSGGGQNSYNEQFF. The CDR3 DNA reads TGCAGCGGTGGGGGACAGAACTCCTACAATGAGCAGTTCTTC.

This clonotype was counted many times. The CDR3 DNA follows: TGCAGTGCTAGAGATGTGAGGGGGCCACGATCTGAAGCTTTCTTT. Encoded protein: CSARDVRGPRSEAFF. The chain links TRBV20-1 to TRBJ1-1; 7 nucleotides match TRBD1. This CDR3 has 15 residues. V was clipped by 0 bases and J by 6 bases; unmatched bases: 10. Germline assignment: CDR1 DFQATT and CDR2 SNEGSKA (reference sequence).

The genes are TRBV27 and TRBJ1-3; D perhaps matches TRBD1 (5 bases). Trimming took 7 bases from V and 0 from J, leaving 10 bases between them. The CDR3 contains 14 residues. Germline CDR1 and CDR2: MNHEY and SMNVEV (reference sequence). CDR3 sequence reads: CASKPRGSGNTIYF. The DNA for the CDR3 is TGTGCCAGCAAACCAAGGGGCTCTGGAAACACCATATATTTT.

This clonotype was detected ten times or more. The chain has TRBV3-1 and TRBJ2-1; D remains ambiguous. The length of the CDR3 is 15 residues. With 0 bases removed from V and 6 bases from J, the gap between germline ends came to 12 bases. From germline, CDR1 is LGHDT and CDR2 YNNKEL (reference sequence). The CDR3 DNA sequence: TGTGCCAGCAGCCAAGAACAGTCCGGTGCCAATGAGCAGTTCTTC. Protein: CASSQEQSGANEQFF.

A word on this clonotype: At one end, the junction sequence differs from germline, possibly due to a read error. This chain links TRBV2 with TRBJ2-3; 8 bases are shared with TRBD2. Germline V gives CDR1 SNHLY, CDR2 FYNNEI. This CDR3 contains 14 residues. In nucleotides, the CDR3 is TGTGCCAGCAGACTAGCGGCCACCACAGATACGCGGTATTTT. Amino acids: CASRLAATTDTRYF.

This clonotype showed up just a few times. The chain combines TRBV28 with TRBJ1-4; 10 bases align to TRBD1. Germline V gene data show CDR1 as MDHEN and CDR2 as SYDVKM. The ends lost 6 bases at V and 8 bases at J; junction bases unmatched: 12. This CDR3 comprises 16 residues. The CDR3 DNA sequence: TGTGCCAGCAGAACCCGGGACAGGGGTGTTTGGGAAAAACTGTTTTTT. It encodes CASRTRDRGVWEKLFF.

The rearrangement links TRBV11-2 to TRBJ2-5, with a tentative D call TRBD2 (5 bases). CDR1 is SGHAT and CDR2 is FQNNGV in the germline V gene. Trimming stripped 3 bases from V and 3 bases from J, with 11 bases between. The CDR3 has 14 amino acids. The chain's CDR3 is CASSFGGIEETQYF. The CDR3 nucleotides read TGTGCCAGCAGCTTCGGAGGCATCGAAGAGACCCAGTACTTC.

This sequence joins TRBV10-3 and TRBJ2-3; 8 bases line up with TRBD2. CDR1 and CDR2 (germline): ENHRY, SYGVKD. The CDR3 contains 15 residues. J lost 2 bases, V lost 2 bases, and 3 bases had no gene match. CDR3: CAISEGGLDTDTQYF. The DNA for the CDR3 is TGTGCCATCAGTGAGGGGGGACTAGACACAGATACGCAGTATTTT.

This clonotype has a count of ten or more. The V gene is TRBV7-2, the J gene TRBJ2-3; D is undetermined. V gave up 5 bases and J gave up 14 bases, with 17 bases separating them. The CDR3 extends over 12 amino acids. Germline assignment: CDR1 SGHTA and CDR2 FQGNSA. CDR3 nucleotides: TGTGCCAGCAGCATCAACCCAATAACCGCGTATTTT. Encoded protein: CASSINPITAYF.

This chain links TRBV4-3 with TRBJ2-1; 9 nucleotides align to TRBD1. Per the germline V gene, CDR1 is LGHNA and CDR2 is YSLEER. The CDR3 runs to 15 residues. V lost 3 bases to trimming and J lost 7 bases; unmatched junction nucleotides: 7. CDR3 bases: TGCGCCAGCAGCCACGGACAGGGGAAGACTAATGAGCAGTTCTTC. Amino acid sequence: CASSHGQGKTNEQFF.

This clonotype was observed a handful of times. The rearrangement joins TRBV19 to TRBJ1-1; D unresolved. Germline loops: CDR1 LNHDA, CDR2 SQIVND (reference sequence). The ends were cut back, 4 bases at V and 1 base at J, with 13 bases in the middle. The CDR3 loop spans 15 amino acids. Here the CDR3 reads CASSNPYSKNTEAFF. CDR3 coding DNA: TGTGCCAGTAGTAATCCCTACAGCAAGAACACTGAAGCTTTCTTT.

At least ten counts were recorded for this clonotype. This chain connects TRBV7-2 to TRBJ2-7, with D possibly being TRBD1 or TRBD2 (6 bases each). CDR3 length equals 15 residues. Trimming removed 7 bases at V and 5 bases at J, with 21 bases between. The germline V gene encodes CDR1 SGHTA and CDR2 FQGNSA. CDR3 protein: CASTPSGGLRNEQYF. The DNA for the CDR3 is TGTGCCAGCACCCCATCTGGGGGGCTTAGGAACGAGCAGTACTTC.